A selection of T cell receptor beta chains follows, all from one sample in a study of CD8 T cells in Susac syndrome. TCRdb processed the immunoSEQ multiplex PCR reads anew with MiXCR; each CDR3 protein has one entry. This table holds approximately 110,000 distinct CDR3 sequences, around 94% found once. Sequenced: CD4+ T cells from PBMCs. These receptors came from a human donor in good health. The CDR3 runs from the conserved cysteine through the conserved F or W. Size tells how often a clone was seen (once, few, many) or the class of an expanded clone, and some rows leave it out.

>-|TRBV12-3/TRBV12-4
CASSPTSGGTQYF
>-|TRBV15
CATSRDWAGDGYTF
>-|TRBV11-2
CASSLEPGQGSYGYTF
>once|TRBV7-6
CASSPRGSAYEQYF
>-|TRBV7-2
CASSLQRGRNYGYTF
>-|TRBV30
CAWSEQGFDQPQHF
>few|TRBV4-1
CASSPVLGEQYF
>-|TRBV5-1
CASSFRSREVNEQFF
>-|TRBV2
CASSVEEAQYF
>-|TRBV7-2
CASSLANRGETQYF